The 25 T cell receptor beta chains reported below all come from one sample, sequenced in a study of regulatory T cells in long-lasting Graves disease. According to the study, TCR beta libraries were built with iRepertoire HTBI primers and CDR3-region Arm-PCR. Using its own MiXCR run on the multiplex PCR reads, TCRdb lists one record per CDR3 protein. The sample contains roughly 420,000 distinct CDR3 sequences, less than 20% of which appear only once. Time point indicated: newly diagnosed GD, antithyroid drugs for less than 3 months. The authors made the TCR library using RNA they extracted from PBMCs. These data also featured in a second study, about T cells in Graves' hyperthyroidism and ophthalmopathy.

Sequenced here: peripheral blood mononuclear cells (PBMCs), sampled at new diagnosis, from a patient treated with antithyroid drugs. These receptor sequences come from a woman in her twenties or thirties with Graves disease.

This clonotype was seen at least ten times. The V gene is TRBV27, the J gene TRBJ2-1; TRBD1 agrees at 9 bases. The CDR3 runs 16 residues. In germline, CDR1 is MNHEY, CDR2 SMNVEV (reference sequence). The junction had 3 bases not matched to a gene; V was cut back by 0 bases and J by 3 bases. CDR3 DNA sequence: TGTGCCAGCAGTTTATCGGGGACAGGGTACTACAATGAGCAGTTCTTC. This translates into CASSLSGTGYYNEQFF.

The chain links TRBV20-1 to TRBJ1-2; 9 nucleotides agree with TRBD1. V lost 6 bases, J lost 3 bases, and 8 bases stayed unmatched. This CDR3 region has 14 residues. In germline, CDR1 is DFQATT, CDR2 SNEGSKA (reference sequence). This chain's CDR3 is CSAVDRGEDYGYTF. In DNA, the CDR3 is TGCAGTGCCGTGGACAGGGGAGAGGACTATGGCTACACCTTC.

The rearrangement links TRBV6-4 to TRBJ2-1; 7 positions match TRBD1. This CDR3 region has 17 residues. The germline V gene encodes CDR1 MRHNA and CDR2 SNTAGT. After removal of 5 bases from V and 4 bases from J, the junction contained 14 bases not matched to a gene. The chain's CDR3 is CASSYLSKDRKYNEQFF. In nucleotides, the CDR3 is TGTGCCAGCAGTTACCTCAGTAAGGACAGGAAATACAATGAGCAGTTCTTC.

Only a few counts were recorded for this clonotype. CDR3 in DNA: TGTGCCAGCAACCCGGGGGGCAGGACCTACGAGCAGTACTTC. This gives the protein CASNPGGRTYEQYF. The gene calls are TRBV6-2 or TRBV6-3 and TRBJ2-7, with D perhaps TRBD2 (7 bases). CDR3 size: 14 residues. Trimming pared 7 bases from V and 2 bases from J, leaving 15 bases between. Germline CDR1 MNHEY, CDR2 SVGEGT.

This clonotype has only a few counts. The chain recombines TRBV2 with TRBJ1-5; 8 bases align to TRBD1. This CDR3 is built from 14 residues. V was pared by 4 bases and J by 4 bases, with 3 bases of the junction left unmatched. Germline CDR1 reads SNHLY; CDR2 reads FYNNEI. The CDR3 spells CASSGQGANQPQHF. CDR3 sequence (DNA): TGTGCCAGCAGTGGGCAGGGGGCGAATCAGCCCCAGCATTTT.

This clonotype was counted only a few times. A read error may produce the germline difference seen at one junction end. The V call is TRBV29-1, the J call TRBJ1-5, with D perhaps TRBD1 (6 bases). The germline V gene encodes CDR1 SQVTM and CDR2 ANQGSEA. The CDR3 totals 13 residues. The CDR3 region is CSVEEDSNQPQHF. CDR3 in DNA: TGCAGCGTCGAAGAGGACAGTAATCAGCCCCAGCATTTT.

This clonotype was recorded a few times. V is TRBV20-1 and J is TRBJ2-7, with D possibly being TRBD2 (5 bases). The CDR3 runs to 12 residues. V was trimmed by 1 base and J by 3 bases, leaving 7 bases between them. Germline V gene lookup returns CDR1 DFQATT and CDR2 SNEGSKA (reference sequence). This chain's CDR3 is CSARGRGYEQYF. The CDR3 nucleotides read TGCAGTGCTAGAGGCCGGGGCTACGAGCAGTACTTC.

This clonotype has at least ten counts. J is TRBJ2-5 and V is TRBV12-3 or TRBV12-4; no reliable D call. With 2 bases removed from V and 1 base from J, the gap between germline ends came to 11 bases. This CDR3 comprises 15 residues. The CDR3 protein is CASSLSYRLQETQYF. The CDR3 bases are TGTGCCAGCAGTTTAAGTTATAGGCTCCAAGAGACCCAGTACTTC.

This clonotype was found many times. This chain's CDR3 is CASSFLRDVNTEAFF. In DNA form, the CDR3 reads TGTGCCAGCAGTTTTCTACGCGATGTGAACACTGAAGCTTTCTTT. The rearrangement joins TRBV28 to TRBJ1-1; no clear D. CDR1 and CDR2 (germline): MDHEN, SYDVKM. This CDR3 is 15 amino acids long. V shed 3 bases and J shed 0 bases, with 11 bases lying between them.

At least ten counts were recorded for this clonotype. The CDR3 nucleotides read TGTGCCACCAGTGAAAATGGGAGCAATCAGCCCCAGCATTTT. Translation gives CATSENGSNQPQHF. The chain links TRBV24-1 to TRBJ1-5; no clear D gene. Germline CDR1 and CDR2: KGHDR and SFDVKD. The CDR3 is made up of 14 amino acids. The ends were cut back, 4 bases at V and 1 base at J, with 7 bases in the middle.

This clonotype was counted many times. The chain carries TRBV20-1 and TRBJ2-7, with D possibly TRBD1 on 6 matching bases. The V gene lost 0 bases and the J gene lost 4 bases, with 16 bases spanning the gap. CDR1 and CDR2 from the germline V gene are DFQATT and SNEGSKA (reference sequence). The CDR3 consists of 15 residues. CDR3 in DNA: TGCAGTGCTAGAGATAGAGCGAGGGACACTTACGAGCAGTACTTC. This gives the protein CSARDRARDTYEQYF.

As to this clonotype: A read error may account for a junction end that differs from germline. The V call is TRBV11-2, the J call TRBJ2-6; 7 bases are a match to TRBD1. Germline values: CDR1 SGHAT, CDR2 FQNNGV. This CDR3 is built from 18 residues. The DNA of the CDR3 is TGCGCCAGCAGCCAAGGCTTCTTCCAGGGGGCTGGGGCCAACGTCCTGACTTTC. Its protein product is CASSQGFFQGAGANVLTF.

There are many counts of this clonotype. CDR3 sequence (DNA): TGCGCCAGCAGCCAAGATAGAGGGGGGTCGAACACTGAAGCTTTCTTT. Residues: CASSQDRGGSNTEAFF. The J gene is TRBJ1-1, the V gene TRBV4-1; a possible D gene is TRBD1 (6 bases). Germline CDR1 MGHRA, CDR2 YSYEKL. Trimming removed 0 bases at V and 1 base at J, with 12 bases between. CDR3 size: 16 residues.

Concerning this clonotype: Germline and junction disagree at one end, which may indicate a read error. The chain couples TRBV2 to TRBJ2-1; tentatively, D is TRBD2 (5 bases). The germline V gene has CDR1 SNHLY and CDR2 FYNNEI. This CDR3 spans 11 amino acids. The CDR3 region is CASSTRNEQLF. CDR3 in DNA: TGTGCCAGCAGCACTAGGAATGAGCAGCTCTTC.

This clonotype was detected ten times or more. The V and J genes are TRBV30 and TRBJ2-7, with 9 bases matching TRBD2. This CDR3 is built from 15 residues. V lost 8 bases to trimming and J lost 4 bases; unmatched junction nucleotides: 15. The germline V gene has CDR1 GTSNPN and CDR2 SVGIG (reference sequence). The CDR3 region is CAGDRLAEESYEQYF. The CDR3 DNA is TGTGCCGGGGACCGACTAGCGGAAGAAAGTTACGAGCAGTACTTC.

This clonotype was seen many times. The CDR3 here is CASSSKRQVNQPQHF. In DNA form, the CDR3 reads TGTGCCAGCAGTTCCAAGCGACAGGTCAATCAGCCCCAGCATTTT. The chain uses TRBV12-3 or TRBV12-4 and TRBJ1-5, with D perhaps TRBD1 (6 bases). The CDR3 spans 15 residues. V was pared by 4 bases and J by 3 bases, with 13 bases between.

This clonotype was found many times. This chain links TRBV5-4 with TRBJ2-7, with D hard to call. Germline CDR1 is SGHNT and CDR2 is YYREEE (reference sequence). The CDR3 extends over 15 amino acids. V was trimmed by 3 bases and J by 3 bases, leaving 16 bases between them. The CDR3, as DNA: TGTGCCAGCAGCTCGAACAAGGGCCGCATCTACGAGCAGTACTTC. This sequence encodes CASSSNKGRIYEQYF.

V and J are TRBV12-3 or TRBV12-4 and TRBJ2-1, with 10 bases that match TRBD2. This CDR3 has 16 amino acids. After removal of 6 bases from V and 5 bases from J, the junction contained 10 bases not matched to a gene. CDR3 bases: TGTGCCAGCAGACCGATTAGCGGGAGGAGGAACAATGAGCAGTTCTTC. Amino acid sequence: CASRPISGRRNNEQFF.

Ten or more counts support this clonotype. The CDR3 protein is CASSPLGLAGANEQFF. The CDR3 DNA is TGTGCCAGCTCACCGCTGGGACTAGCGGGAGCGAATGAGCAGTTCTTC. The chain couples TRBV18 to TRBJ2-1; TRBD2 aligns across 14 bases. Germline V CDR1 and CDR2: KGHSH, LQKENI. V shed 3 bases and J 7 bases; nucleotides not matched to a gene: 5. CDR3 size: 16 residues.

This clonotype has a count of ten or more. The J gene is TRBJ2-1, the V gene TRBV6-1, with D uncertain. This CDR3 contains 15 residues. Germline V gene lookup returns CDR1 MNHNS and CDR2 SASEGT. V was pared by 10 bases and J by 9 bases, with 25 bases between. The CDR3 DNA sequence: TGTGCCACACGCCCTGGCTTCTCTATAGACGGTGAGCAGTTCTTC. It encodes CATRPGFSIDGEQFF.

This clonotype was recorded many times. The chain links TRBV7-9 to TRBJ2-1, with D hard to call. Germline V CDR1 and CDR2: SEHNR, FQNEAQ (reference sequence). V lost 5 bases to trimming and J lost 2 bases, with 7 bases between them. The CDR3 is 13 amino acids. The CDR3, as DNA: TGTGCCAGCAGCCGTTTGGCCTACAATGAGCAGTTCTTC. As protein: CASSRLAYNEQFF.

The gene calls are TRBV9 and TRBJ2-7, with 8 bases identical to TRBD2. The junction had 14 bases not matched to a gene; V was cut back by 0 bases and J by 6 bases. The germline gives CDR1 SGDLS, CDR2 YYNGEE. CDR3 length: 17 amino acids. The CDR3 bases are TGTGCCAGCAGCGTAGTACCAACTAGCGGAGCCTCGGGCGAGCAGTACTTC. Translating it yields CASSVVPTSGASGEQYF.

This clonotype was detected many times. This chain connects TRBV15 to TRBJ2-5; 7 bases agree with TRBD2. Germline V CDR1 and CDR2: LNHNV, YYDKDF (reference sequence). The CDR3 sequence is 15 residues long. Germline trimming cut 1 base from V and 4 bases from J; bases unmatched to any gene: 6. The CDR3 bases are TGTGCCACCAGCAGAGTGGGGGGGGTTGGAGAGACCCAGTACTTC. Translated, it gives CATSRVGGVGETQYF.

This clonotype was recorded many times. The gene calls are TRBV11-2 and TRBJ1-1; 7 bases map to TRBD1. CDR1 is SGHAT, CDR2 FQNNGV, per germline. Trimming removed 6 bases from V and 3 bases from J; junction bases left unmatched: 10. The CDR3 has 15 amino acids. In nucleotides, the CDR3 is TGTGCCAGCAGAAGACAGGGAGGTTTACACACTGAAGCTTTCTTT. Its protein product is CASRRQGGLHTEAFF.

The chain carries TRBV7-2 and TRBJ2-2; 12 positions match TRBD1. The J segment lost 6 bases and the V segment lost 5 bases, leaving 1 base of the junction unmatched. The CDR3 consists of 14 residues. The germline gives CDR1 SGHTA, CDR2 FQGNSA. As DNA, the CDR3 is TGTGCCAGCAGCAGGGACAGGGGGCCCGGGGAGCTGTTTTTT. Amino acids: CASSRDRGPGELFF. The complete variable domain, with remaining parts taken from reference TRBV7-2 and TRBJ2-2, reads GAGVSQSPSNKVTEKGKDVELRCDPISGHTALYWYRQSLGQGLEFLIYFQGNSAPDKSGLPSDRFSAERTGGSVSTLTIQRTQQEDSAVYLCASSRDRGPGELFFGEGSRLTVL.